This T cell receptor (beta chain) came from a study of cytomegalovirus exposure and HLA in healthy donors. TCRdb's table, derived via immunoSEQ multiplex PCR, lists solely in-frame clones and lacks some. Here the sample spans roughly 98,000 clones, about 83% being singletons. With respect to this clone: Its matching antigen is unknown.

Overall study findings and caveats: Researchers reported that a few CMV-associated chains were confirmed in vitro as CMV antigen-specific. Both high specificity and high sensitivity reportedly marked the classifier's diagnosis of cytomegalovirus status.

The ends were cut back, 3 bases at V and 11 bases at J, with 10 bases in the middle. In germline, CDR1 is SGHVS, CDR2 FQNEAQ. This CDR3 has 12 residues. The chain uses TRBV7-8 and TRBJ1-4; maybe TRBD1 (5 bases). Sequenced material: PBMCs. The sequence came from a woman in her twenties or thirties in good health and CMV-seronegative. CDR3 loop: CASSFRGGKLFF. CDR3 nucleotides: TGTGCCAGCAGCTTCCGGGGGGGGAAACTGTTTTTT.